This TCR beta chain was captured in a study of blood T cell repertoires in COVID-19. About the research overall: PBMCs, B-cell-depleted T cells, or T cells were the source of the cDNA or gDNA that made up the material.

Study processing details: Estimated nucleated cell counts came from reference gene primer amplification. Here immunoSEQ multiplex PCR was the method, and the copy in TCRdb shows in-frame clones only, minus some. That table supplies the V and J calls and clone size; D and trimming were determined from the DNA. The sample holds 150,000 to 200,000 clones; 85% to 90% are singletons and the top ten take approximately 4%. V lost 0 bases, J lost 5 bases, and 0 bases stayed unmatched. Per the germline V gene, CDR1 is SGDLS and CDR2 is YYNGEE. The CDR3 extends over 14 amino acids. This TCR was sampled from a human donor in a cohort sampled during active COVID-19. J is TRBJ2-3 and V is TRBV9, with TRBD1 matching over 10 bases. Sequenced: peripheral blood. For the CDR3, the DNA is TGTGCCAGCAGCGTAGGGACAGGGGGAGATACGCAGTATTTT. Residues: CASSVGTGGDTQYF.